Listed here is a single T cell receptor (beta chain). What it binds is unknown. The data are from a study of cytomegalovirus exposure and HLA in healthy donors. Study overall: Researchers previously reported finding roughly 120 million unique TCR beta sequences from roughly 180 million T cells.

The CDR3 runs to 14 residues. From germline, CDR1 is WSHSY and CDR2 SAAADI. The J segment lost 4 bases and the V segment lost 6 bases, leaving 5 bases of the junction unmatched. Whole-study findings and limits: Rarity marked most TCR sequences, yet some public TCRs occurred in many donors. In an earlier analysis, about 87% or about 30%: the productive usage of most TCR beta V segments. Some V segments (TRBV6-2 and TRBV6-3 among them) were excluded as indistinguishable.

PCR amplification relied on 60 Vbeta primers (plus 13 Jbeta primers). TCRdb's copy holds only in-frame clones and misses some; the assay was immunoSEQ multiplex PCR. The table records around 140,000 clones, 75% to 80% of them present only once. The rearrangement uses TRBV10-2 and TRBJ2-2; the match to TRBD2 covers 7 bases. The receptor's source is a male donor in good health and CMV-seronegative. The material sequenced was PBMCs. CDR3 loop: CASRSGTTTGELFF. In nucleotides, the CDR3 is TGCGCCAGCAGATCCGGGACTACCACCGGGGAGCTGTTTTTT.